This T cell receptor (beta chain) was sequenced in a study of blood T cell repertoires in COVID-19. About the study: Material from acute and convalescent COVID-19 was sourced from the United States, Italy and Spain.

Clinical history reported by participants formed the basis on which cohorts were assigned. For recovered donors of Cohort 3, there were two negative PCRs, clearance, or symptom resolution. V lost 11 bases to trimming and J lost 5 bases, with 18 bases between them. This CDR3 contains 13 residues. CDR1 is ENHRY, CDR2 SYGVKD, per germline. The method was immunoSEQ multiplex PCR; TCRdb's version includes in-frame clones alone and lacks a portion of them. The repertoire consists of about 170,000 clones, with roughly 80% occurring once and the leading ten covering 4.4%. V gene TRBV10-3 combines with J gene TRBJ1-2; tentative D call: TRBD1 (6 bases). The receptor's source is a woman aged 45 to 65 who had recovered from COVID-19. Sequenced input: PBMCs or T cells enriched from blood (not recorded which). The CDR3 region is CAARQETPYGYTF. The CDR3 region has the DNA TGTGCCGCCAGACAGGAAACACCTTATGGCTACACCTTC.